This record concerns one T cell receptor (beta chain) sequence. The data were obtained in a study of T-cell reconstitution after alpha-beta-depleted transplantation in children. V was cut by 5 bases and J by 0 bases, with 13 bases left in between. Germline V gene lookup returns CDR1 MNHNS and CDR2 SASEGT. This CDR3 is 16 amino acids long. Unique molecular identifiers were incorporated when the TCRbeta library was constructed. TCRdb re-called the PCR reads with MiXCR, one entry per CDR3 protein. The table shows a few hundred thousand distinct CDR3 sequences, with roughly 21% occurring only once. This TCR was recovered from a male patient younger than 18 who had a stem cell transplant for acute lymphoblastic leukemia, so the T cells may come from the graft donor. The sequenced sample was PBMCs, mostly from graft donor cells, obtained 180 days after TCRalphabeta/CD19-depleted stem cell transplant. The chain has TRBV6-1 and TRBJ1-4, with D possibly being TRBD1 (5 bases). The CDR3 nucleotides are TGTGCCAGCAGTAATCGGGGGTTCTCAACTAATGAAAAACTGTTTTTT. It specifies CASSNRGFSTNEKLFF.